A single sample is the source of the 11 T cell receptor beta chains below, sequenced in a study of blood T cell repertoires in COVID-19. Method: immunoSEQ multiplex PCR; TCRdb's copy keeps in-frame clones and lacks some. The table lists roughly 240,000 clones, around 86% of them singletons. Sequencing was performed on peripheral blood. The receptors were sampled from a man between 18 and 35 years old with active or convalescent COVID-19.

This chain joins TRBV27 and TRBJ2-1; TRBD2 agrees at 10 bases. The CDR3 has 13 residues. Germline CDR1 and CDR2: MNHEY and SMNVEV (reference sequence). V shed 8 bases and J 10 bases; nucleotides not matched to a gene: 8. This CDR3 reads CASGSSGRKEQFF. CDR3 DNA sequence: TGTGCCAGCGGGTCTAGCGGGAGAAAAGAGCAGTTCTTC.

The chain joins TRBV29-1 to TRBJ2-1, with 8 bases that match TRBD1. CDR3 size: 15 residues. The germline CDR1 and CDR2 sequences are SQVTM and ANQGSEA. With V trimmed by 2 bases and J by 1 base, 4 bases remained unmatched. The CDR3 here is CSVELQGASYNEQFF. The CDR3 DNA reads as TGCAGCGTTGAACTCCAGGGGGCATCCTACAATGAGCAGTTCTTC.

The chain carries TRBV5-1 and TRBJ1-4, with unresolved D. The germline V and J ends were trimmed by 2 bases and 4 bases, with 9 bases remaining between them. CDR1 is SGHRS and CDR2 is YFSETQ in the germline V gene. CDR3 length equals 14 residues. The CDR3 is CASSFDAGNEKLFF. The DNA of the CDR3 is TGCGCCAGCAGCTTTGACGCGGGTAATGAAAAACTGTTTTTT.

This chain uses TRBV25-1 with TRBJ2-2; 8 positions match TRBD2. The CDR3 extends over 18 amino acids. The germline gives CDR1 MGHDK, CDR2 SYGVNS. V trimming: 2 bases; J trimming: 8 bases; junction bases outside the gene matches: 16. The CDR3: CASSEAGGRRLSAGELFF. Written as DNA, the CDR3 is TGTGCCAGCAGTGAAGCGGGAGGACGGAGATTAAGTGCAGGGGAGCTGTTTTTT. The whole variable domain, remainder taken from reference TRBV25-1 and TRBJ2-2, is EADIYQTPRYLVIGTGKKITLECSQTMGHDKMYWYQQDPGMELHLIHYSYGVNSTEKGDLSSESTVSRIRTEHFPLTLESARPSHTSQYLCASSEAGGRRLSAGELFFGEGSRLTVL.

This clone was seen many times. This chain links TRBV5-4 with TRBJ1-2; no definite D call. V gave up 0 bases and J gave up 6 bases, with 15 bases separating them. CDR1 SGHNT and CDR2 YYREEE come from the germline V gene (reference sequence). This CDR3 is 15 amino acids long. The CDR3 nucleotides read TGTGCCAGCAGCTTGGATATATCAGAACCGAATGGCTACACCTTC. Protein product: CASSLDISEPNGYTF. The full variable domain, its missing parts supplied by reference TRBV5-4 and TRBJ1-2, is ETGVTQSPTHLIKTRGQQVTLRCSSQSGHNTVSWYQQALGQGPQFIFQYYREEENGRGNFPPRFSGLQFPNYSSELNVNALELDDSALYLCASSLDISEPNGYTFGSGTRLTVV.

V is TRBV6-5 and J is TRBJ1-5, with D maybe TRBD1 (6 bases). The CDR3 has 13 amino acids. The germline V and J ends were trimmed by 7 bases and 6 bases, with 13 bases remaining between them. Germline V gene lookup returns CDR1 MNHEY and CDR2 SVGAGI. The chain's CDR3 is CASTSRRGQPQHF. The CDR3 DNA follows: TGTGCCAGCACTTCGCGCAGGGGTCAGCCCCAGCATTTT.

The chain carries TRBV6-5 and TRBJ1-6; 7 bases map to TRBD1. The V and J ends lost 6 bases and 10 bases, in that order; junction bases with no gene match: 12. Germline lookup yields CDR1 MNHEY and CDR2 SVGAGI. The CDR3 totals 15 residues. The CDR3 loop reads CASRALDRVGSPLHF. In DNA form, the CDR3 reads TGTGCCAGCAGAGCCCTCGACAGGGTGGGGTCACCCCTCCACTTT.

The chain is built from TRBV5-6 and TRBJ2-5, with 7 bases identical to TRBD1. Germline V gene sequence: CDR1 SGHDT, CDR2 YYEEEE. CDR3 size: 15 residues. With 4 bases clipped from V and 7 bases from J, the junction kept 13 bases outside the gene matches. The CDR3 region has the DNA TGTGCCAGCAGCACCGGGACAGTTGTGGATGGGACCCAGTACTTC. As protein: CASSTGTVVDGTQYF. The full variable domain, rest sourced from reference TRBV5-6 and TRBJ2-5, is DAGVTQSPTHLIKTRGQQVTLRCSPKSGHDTVSWYQQALGQGPQFIFQYYEEEERQRGNFPDRFSGHQFPNYSSELNVNALLLGDSALYLCASSTGTVVDGTQYFGPGTRLLVL.

The chain carries TRBV2 and TRBJ2-2; D is possibly TRBD2 (5 bases). V was trimmed by 7 bases and J by 4 bases, leaving 10 bases between them. This CDR3 contains 13 residues. In germline, CDR1 is SNHLY, CDR2 FYNNEI. The chain's CDR3 is CASTSSSTGELFF. CDR3 bases: TGTGCCAGCACCTCTAGCAGCACCGGGGAGCTGTTTTTT. Together with reference TRBV2 and TRBJ2-2, the CDR3 gives the full variable domain: EPEVTQTPSHQVTQMGQEVILRCVPISNHLYFYWYRQILGQKVEFLVSFYNNEISEKSEIFDDQFSVERPDGSNFTLKIRSTKLEDSAMYFCASTSSSTGELFFGEGSRLTVL.

The count of this clone is one. As DNA, the CDR3 is TGTGCCAGTGCGGCGCTCGTACATGAAAAACTGTTTTTT. Amino acid sequence: CASAALVHEKLFF. The chain employs TRBV19 and TRBJ1-4; no reliable D call. The germline V and J ends were trimmed by 8 bases and 6 bases, with 13 bases remaining between them. Looked up from germline, CDR1 is LNHDA and CDR2 is SQIVND (reference sequence). This CDR3 has 13 residues.

The J gene is TRBJ1-1, the V gene TRBV5-5; D is uncertain. This CDR3 spans 12 amino acids. CDR1 SGHKS and CDR2 YYEKEE come from the germline V gene (reference sequence). Trimming took 0 bases from V and 8 from J, leaving 8 bases between them. CDR3 sequence (DNA): TGTGCCAGCAGCTTGGTTAGCTCCGAAGCTTTCTTT. As protein: CASSLVSSEAFF.